This note documents a single T cell receptor (beta chain) sequence. The antigen is not known. Each TCR library used roughly 4,000 ng of total RNA. TCRdb re-called the 5' RACE reads; one entry per CDR3 protein, DNA not given. The table lists more than 350,000 distinct CDR3 sequences. The sample is drawn from a study of monozygotic twins with inflammatory bowel disease. Regarding the study as a whole: A single strong IBD-associated signal or clonotype was not supported by the findings. Patient-to-patient differences in immunosuppressive treatment may have added variability to the repertoires. Among T cells, the various subtypes were not distinguishable.

Sequencing was done on a sample of blood. The receptor was isolated from a human donor with ulcerative colitis or Crohn's disease, or a healthy co-twin of an affected twin (not recorded which).

The CDR3 protein is CASSSWGRAGELFF. The chain employs TRBV28 and TRBJ2-2; TCRdb lists TRBD1, though no DNA is available to test this call. In germline, CDR1 is MDHEN, CDR2 SYDVKM. This CDR3 comprises 14 residues. Combining the CDR3 with reference TRBV28 and TRBJ2-2 gives the whole variable domain DVKVTQSSRYLVKRTGEKVFLECVQDMDHENMFWYRQDPGLGLRLIYFSYDVKMKEKGDIPEGYSVSREKKERFSLILESASTNQTSMYLCASSSWGRAGELFFGEGSRLTVL.